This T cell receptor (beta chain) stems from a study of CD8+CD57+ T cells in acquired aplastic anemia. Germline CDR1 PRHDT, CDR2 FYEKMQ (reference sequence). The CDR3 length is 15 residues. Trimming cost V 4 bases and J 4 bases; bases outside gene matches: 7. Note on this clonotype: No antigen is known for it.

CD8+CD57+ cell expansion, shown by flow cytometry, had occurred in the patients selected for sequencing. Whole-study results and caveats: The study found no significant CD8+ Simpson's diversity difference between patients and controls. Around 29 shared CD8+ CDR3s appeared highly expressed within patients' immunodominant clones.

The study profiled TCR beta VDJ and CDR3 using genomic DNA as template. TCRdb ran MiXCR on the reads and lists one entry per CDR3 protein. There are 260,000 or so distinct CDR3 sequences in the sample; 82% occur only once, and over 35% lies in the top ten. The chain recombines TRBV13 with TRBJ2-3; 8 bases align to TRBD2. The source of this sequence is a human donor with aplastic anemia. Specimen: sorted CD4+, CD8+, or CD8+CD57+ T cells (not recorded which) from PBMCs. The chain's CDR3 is CASSYVGGGSDTQYF. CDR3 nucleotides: TGTGCCAGCAGCTATGTCGGGGGGGGGTCAGATACGCAGTATTTT.